A single sample gave rise to the 11 T cell receptor beta chains below, sequenced in a study of cytomegalovirus exposure and HLA in healthy donors. The PCR was carried out with 60 Vbeta primers and 13 Jbeta primers. The data were produced by immunoSEQ multiplex PCR, yet TCRdb's version contains in-frame clones alone and is incomplete. The sample carries roughly 190,000 clones, roughly four fifths recorded once. Sequences were obtained from PBMCs. All receptors come from a woman aged 45 to 65 in good health and CMV-seropositive.

This sequence joins TRBV7-3 and TRBJ1-2, with 10 bases that match TRBD1. Germline values: CDR1 SGHTA, CDR2 FQGTGA. V dropped 1 base and J dropped 8; count of bases not matched to a gene: 13. This CDR3 region has 17 residues. The CDR3 sequence is CASSLNPSGTGVEGYTF. The CDR3, as DNA: TGTGCCAGCAGCTTAAACCCCTCCGGGACAGGGGTGGAAGGCTACACCTTC.

The chain is built from TRBV9 and TRBJ1-1; 11 bases agree with TRBD1. Germline-derived CDR1 and CDR2 are SGDLS and YYNGEE. This CDR3 comprises 15 residues. V gave up 4 bases and J gave up 4 bases; unmatched junction bases: 6. The CDR3: CASSPWDRGSTEAFF. Here the CDR3 DNA reads TGTGCCAGCAGCCCCTGGGACAGGGGGTCCACTGAAGCTTTCTTT.

The chain recombines TRBV6-6 with TRBJ1-3, with a tentative D call TRBD1 (6 bases). Germline CDR1 and CDR2: MNHNY and SVGAGI (reference sequence). This CDR3 spans 13 amino acids. V lost 8 bases to trimming and J lost 3 bases, with 11 bases between them. CDR3 in amino acids: CASPRQDGNTIYF. The CDR3 bases are TGTGCCAGCCCACGACAGGATGGAAACACCATATATTTT.

This clone was detected only once. The rearrangement joins TRBV11-2 to TRBJ2-3; 9 bases map to TRBD2. This CDR3 region has 16 residues. V lost 5 bases, J lost 1 base, and 7 bases stayed unmatched. Per the germline V gene, CDR1 is SGHAT and CDR2 is FQNNGV. CDR3 amino acids: CASSPQPSGGTDTQYF. DNA for the CDR3: TGTGCCAGCAGCCCCCAGCCTAGCGGGGGCACAGATACGCAGTATTTT.

This clone was detected once. The chain joins TRBV2 to TRBJ1-2, with D perhaps matching TRBD1 (6 bases). In germline, CDR1 is SNHLY, CDR2 FYNNEI. The V and J ends lost 4 bases and 7 bases respectively, with 16 bases between them. This CDR3 region has 14 residues. CDR3 nucleotide sequence: TGTGCCAGCAGTGGAACAGGGTTTAACGGTGGCTACACCTTC. Translation: CASSGTGFNGGYTF.

The genes are TRBV11-2 and TRBJ2-7; TRBD1 matches at 7 bases. The germline CDR1 and CDR2 sequences are SGHAT and FQNNGV. Trimming took 3 bases from V and 2 from J; bases not matched to a gene: 4. The CDR3 is made up of 14 amino acids. CDR3 region: CASSFSDRTYEQYF. CDR3 in DNA: TGTGCCAGCAGCTTCTCGGACAGGACCTACGAGCAGTACTTC.

The J gene is TRBJ1-1, the V gene TRBV9; tentative D call: TRBD1 (5 bases). Germline values: CDR1 SGDLS, CDR2 YYNGEE. V lost 7 bases, J lost 4 bases, and 14 bases lay in between. The CDR3 totals 13 residues. CDR3 loop: CASQPGGGTEAFF. The CDR3 nucleotides read TGTGCCAGCCAACCGGGGGGAGGCACTGAAGCTTTCTTT. The full variable domain, in which reference TRBV9 and TRBJ1-1 provide the parts outside the CDR3, is DSGVTQTPKHLITATGQRVTLRCSPRSGDLSVYWYQQSLDQGLQFLIQYYNGEERAKGNILERFSAQQFPDLHSELNLSSLELGDSALYFCASQPGGGTEAFFGQGTRLTVV.

The V call is TRBV5-6, the J call TRBJ2-1; 14 bases fit TRBD2. The trim removed 0 bases at V and 3 bases at J, leaving 2 bases unmatched. The germline CDR1 and CDR2 sequences are SGHDT and YYEEEE. CDR3 length: 17 amino acids. The CDR3 coding sequence is TGTGCCAGCAGCTTGGGACTAGCGGGGGGGATCTACAATGAGCAGTTCTTC. Protein product: CASSLGLAGGIYNEQFF.

The chain carries TRBV9 and TRBJ1-6, with D unclear. The CDR3 is made up of 15 amino acids. V was clipped by 4 bases and J by 2 bases, with 10 bases between them. Germline CDR1 SGDLS, CDR2 YYNGEE. The CDR3 region has the DNA TGTGCCAGCAGCTTTACACCCACCTATAATTCACCCCTCCACTTT. Protein sequence: CASSFTPTYNSPLHF.

This clone was counted between two and nine times. This chain links TRBV5-6 with TRBJ2-1; weak D call: TRBD2 (5 bases). The V and J ends lost 2 bases and 7 bases respectively, with 16 bases between them. The CDR3 loop spans 15 amino acids. Germline V CDR1 and CDR2: SGHDT, YYEEEE. CDR3 in DNA: TGTGCCAGCAGCTTTGGGCCCCTAGTAGCGAATGAGCAGTTCTTC. Translation gives CASSFGPLVANEQFF.

This clone appeared once. V usage is TRBV19 and J usage is TRBJ1-2, with 7 bases aligning to TRBD1. Germline V CDR1 and CDR2: LNHDA, SQIVND (reference sequence). The CDR3 is made up of 15 amino acids. Germline trimming cut 10 bases from V and 6 bases from J; bases unmatched to any gene: 17. The CDR3 DNA reads as TGTGCCACCAGGGGTCGACAGGGTGGGTCGGATGGCTACACCTTC. This sequence encodes CATRGRQGGSDGYTF. The full variable domain, its missing parts supplied by reference TRBV19 and TRBJ1-2, is DGGITQSPKYLFRKEGQNVTLSCEQNLNHDAMYWYRQDPGQGLRLIYYSQIVNDFQKGDIAEGYSVSREKKESFPLTVTSAQKNPTAFYLCATRGRQGGSDGYTFGSGTRLTVV.